Listed below are T cell receptor beta chains from one sample, sequenced in a study of cytomegalovirus exposure and HLA in healthy donors. Profiled with immunoSEQ multiplex PCR; TCRdb holds only in-frame clones, not every one. The sample has more than 200,000 clones, 75% to 80% seen once; the top ten hold 1.5% to 2%. The sample was PBMCs. The receptors shown here come from a male donor in good health and CMV-seronegative. The CDR3 runs from the conserved cysteine through the conserved F or W. A D gene is named only where the DNA matches it firmly. Only part of the rows carry a size: once, few, many, or a class if the clone is expanded.

v_call: TRBV9
clone_size: -
d_call: -
j_call: TRBJ1-2
cdr3_length: 17
cdr3_aa: CASSVDPPGGLNYGYTF
cdr3_nt: TGTGCCAGCAGCGTAGACCCCCCTGGAGGACTCAACTATGGCTACACCTTC

v_call: TRBV28
clone_size: -
d_call: -
j_call: TRBJ2-7
cdr3_length: 14
cdr3_aa: CASSKQVTDYEQYF
cdr3_nt: TGTGCCAGCAGTAAACAGGTGACTGACTACGAGCAGTACTTC

v_call: TRBV28
clone_size: -
d_call: -
j_call: TRBJ2-7
cdr3_length: 11
cdr3_aa: CASSLEYEQYF
cdr3_nt: TGTGCCAGCAGTTTAGAGTACGAGCAGTACTTC

v_call: TRBV2
clone_size: -
d_call: -
j_call: TRBJ2-1
cdr3_length: 9
cdr3_aa: CASKGREFF
cdr3_nt: TGTGCCAGCAAGGGCAGGGAGTTCTTC

v_call: TRBV4-2
clone_size: -
d_call: TRBD1
j_call: TRBJ2-1
cdr3_length: 16
cdr3_aa: CASSLTPGQEYNEQFF
cdr3_nt: TGTGCCAGCAGCCTCACTCCGGGACAGGAGTACAATGAGCAGTTCTTC

v_call: TRBV19
clone_size: few
d_call: TRBD1
j_call: TRBJ1-1
cdr3_length: 12
cdr3_aa: CASSARTGEAFF
cdr3_nt: TGTGCCAGTAGTGCTAGGACAGGGGAAGCTTTCTTT

v_call: TRBV19
clone_size: -
d_call: TRBD1
j_call: TRBJ2-3
cdr3_length: 16
cdr3_aa: CASSIGAGGTTDTQYF
cdr3_nt: TGTGCCAGTAGTATTGGGGCAGGGGGAACCACAGATACGCAGTATTTT

v_call: TRBV28
clone_size: -
d_call: TRBD1
j_call: TRBJ2-7
cdr3_length: 14
cdr3_aa: CASSYSDRDYEQYF
cdr3_nt: TGTGCCAGCTCGTACTCAGACAGGGACTACGAGCAGTACTTC

v_call: TRBV6-5
clone_size: -
d_call: -
j_call: TRBJ2-6
cdr3_length: 14
cdr3_aa: CASSPWTGANVLTF
cdr3_nt: TGTGCCAGCAGTCCCTGGACAGGGGCCAACGTCCTGACTTTC

v_call: TRBV7-6
clone_size: -
d_call: TRBD2
j_call: TRBJ2-5
cdr3_length: 17
cdr3_aa: CASSLVVAGALQETQYF
cdr3_nt: TGTGCCAGCAGCTTAGTGGTAGCGGGGGCCTTACAAGAGACCCAGTACTTC

v_call: TRBV5-6
clone_size: -
d_call: -
j_call: TRBJ1-2
cdr3_length: 16
cdr3_aa: CASSPSLRGGIYGYTF
cdr3_nt: TGTGCCAGCAGCCCCTCACTCCGGGGGGGTATCTATGGCTACACCTTC

v_call: TRBV5-6
clone_size: -
d_call: TRBD1
j_call: TRBJ2-1
cdr3_length: 14
cdr3_aa: CASSKGQGYNEQFF
cdr3_nt: TGTGCCAGCAGCAAGGGACAGGGCTACAATGAGCAGTTCTTC

v_call: TRBV19
clone_size: -
d_call: -
j_call: TRBJ1-1
cdr3_length: 13
cdr3_aa: CASSLERKTEAFF
cdr3_nt: TGTGCCAGTAGTTTAGAGCGGAAGACTGAAGCTTTCTTT

v_call: TRBV5-6
clone_size: once
d_call: -
j_call: TRBJ2-2
cdr3_length: 15
cdr3_aa: CASSLGLGNTGELFF
cdr3_nt: TGTGCCAGCAGCTTGGGACTAGGGAACACCGGGGAGCTGTTTTTT

v_call: TRBV6-5
clone_size: -
d_call: TRBD1
j_call: TRBJ2-7
cdr3_length: 14
cdr3_aa: CASSLGTGAGEQYF
cdr3_nt: TGTGCCAGCAGTTTGGGGACAGGGGCGGGCGAGCAGTACTTC

v_call: TRBV6-5
clone_size: few
d_call: -
j_call: TRBJ1-1
cdr3_length: 13
cdr3_aa: CASSYSRGAEAFF
cdr3_nt: TGTGCCAGCAGTTACTCTCGGGGGGCTGAAGCTTTCTTT

v_call: TRBV28
clone_size: few
d_call: TRBD1
j_call: TRBJ2-3
cdr3_length: 16
cdr3_aa: CASSPNRGPGTDTQYF
cdr3_nt: TGTGCCAGCAGTCCGAACAGGGGGCCCGGCACAGATACGCAGTATTTT

v_call: TRBV7-3
clone_size: once
d_call: TRBD1
j_call: TRBJ1-1
cdr3_length: 16
cdr3_aa: CASSATGGRGGTEAFF
cdr3_nt: TGTGCCAGCAGCGCAACAGGGGGCCGGGGAGGAACTGAAGCTTTCTTT

v_call: TRBV7-9
clone_size: -
d_call: -
j_call: TRBJ1-2
cdr3_length: 15
cdr3_aa: CASSPGTGDNYGYTF
cdr3_nt: TGTGCCAGCAGCCCCGGGACGGGGGATAACTATGGCTACACCTTC

v_call: TRBV7-9
clone_size: -
d_call: -
j_call: TRBJ2-2
cdr3_length: 16
cdr3_aa: CASSPLLGRGTGELFF
cdr3_nt: TGTGCCAGCAGCCCCCTTCTTGGTCGCGGCACCGGGGAGCTGTTTTTT

v_call: TRBV27
clone_size: -
d_call: -
j_call: TRBJ2-6
cdr3_length: 17
cdr3_aa: CASSFLAASSGANVLTF
cdr3_nt: TGTGCCAGCAGTTTTCTCGCGGCCAGCTCTGGGGCCAACGTCCTGACTTTC

v_call: TRBV5-4
clone_size: few
d_call: TRBD1
j_call: TRBJ1-1
cdr3_length: 14
cdr3_aa: CASSLDRGITEAFF
cdr3_nt: TGTGCCAGCAGCTTGGACAGGGGTATAACTGAAGCTTTCTTT

v_call: TRBV9
clone_size: -
d_call: TRBD2
j_call: TRBJ2-1
cdr3_length: 16
cdr3_aa: CASSVGGTSGGREQFF
cdr3_nt: TGTGCCAGCAGCGTAGGCGGGACTAGCGGGGGGAGAGAGCAGTTCTTC

v_call: TRBV9
clone_size: -
d_call: TRBD1
j_call: TRBJ1-2
cdr3_length: 16
cdr3_aa: CASSVGRSGTDYGYTF
cdr3_nt: TGTGCCAGCAGCGTCGGCCGCTCCGGGACAGACTATGGCTACACCTTC